Listed below are T cell receptor beta chains from one sample, sequenced in a study of cytomegalovirus exposure and HLA in healthy donors. Assay used: immunoSEQ multiplex PCR; TCRdb lists only in-frame clones, some missing. Of roughly 130,000 clones listed, around 70% are singletons. Specimen: PBMCs. The receptors originated from a woman between 40 and 50 years old in good health and CMV-seropositive. The CDR3 runs from the conserved cysteine through the conserved F or W.

v_gene | CDR3aa
TRBV4-3 | CASSQDAGNYGYTF
TRBV5-5 | CASSTSTGPINYGYTF
TRBV2 | CASSRGGGTGELFF
TRBV25-1 | CATGTSGRMNNEQFF
TRBV4-1 | CASSQTNRGEAFF
TRBV29-1 | CSVPLPDRTFTDTQYF
TRBV28 | CASRPGTGTLMGFF
TRBV7-2 | CASSLERTGNYEQYF
TRBV10-3 | CAISEIGTIEFF
TRBV9 | CASSVVPSSYEQYF
TRBV6-1 | CASSEGGTGAFYGYTF
TRBV19 | CASSIGTGVYEQYF
TRBV25-1 | CATSVGQGARGTEAFF
TRBV6-5 | CASSSSPRANYGYTF
TRBV19 | CASSTIAGRGYGYTF
TRBV4-3 | CASSQDIVWPGVDNYGYTF
TRBV18 | CASSPGQGEQYF
TRBV28 | CASSQERTGPIYGYTF
TRBV18 | CASSPGSLIDQPQHF
TRBV5-4 | CASSSLRGLVGSNEQFF
TRBV30 | CAWAAGDDQPQHF
TRBV5-1 | CASSLTLASSSGANVLTF
TRBV7-9 | CASSNLAGGNHEQYF
TRBV29-1 | CSVDRTGGRETQYF
TRBV5-4 | CASSPNRDEQFF
TRBV7-2 | CASSLERSGIRPETQYF
TRBV19 | CASSISSNQPQHF
TRBV7-2 | CASSLNRGPYGYTF
TRBV9 | CASGTGQSREQYF
TRBV28 | CASSSLRDSSSRHWPQHF
TRBV7-8 | CASSLLKSAGVGTGELFF
TRBV4-3 | CASSQEHSEKLFF
TRBV30 | CAWSQDRHNYGYTF
TRBV10-3 | CAISESGGTASYEQYF
TRBV29-1 | CSARTGVSGTEAFF
TRBV11-2 | CASSLGGGKNTEAFF
TRBV11-2 | CASSPTSGTSGETQYF
TRBV5-6 | CASSFPDSLNTEAFF
TRBV7-2 | CASSLALAGTDTQYF
TRBV7-3 | CASSLGLSGDTQYF
TRBV30 | CAWRGTGGLSGNTIYF
TRBV19 | CASRTGEVSGANVLTF
TRBV7-6 | CASSPNFSGNTIYF
TRBV28 | CASSLRLAGRETQYF
TRBV7-2 | CASSLGAVSYNEQFF
TRBV28 | CASSLTGGNGYTF
TRBV2 | CASSDTEQFLYGYTF
TRBV5-1 | CASSPGTGGAYEQFF
TRBV18 | CASGTGTGRYEQYF
TRBV10-3 | CAILNYGNEQYF
TRBV6-4 | CASSETSGGATDTQYF
TRBV6-1 | CASSPNPRDYEQYF
TRBV11-3 | CASSAGRRTYNEQFF
TRBV19 | CASTSRTGGEKLFF